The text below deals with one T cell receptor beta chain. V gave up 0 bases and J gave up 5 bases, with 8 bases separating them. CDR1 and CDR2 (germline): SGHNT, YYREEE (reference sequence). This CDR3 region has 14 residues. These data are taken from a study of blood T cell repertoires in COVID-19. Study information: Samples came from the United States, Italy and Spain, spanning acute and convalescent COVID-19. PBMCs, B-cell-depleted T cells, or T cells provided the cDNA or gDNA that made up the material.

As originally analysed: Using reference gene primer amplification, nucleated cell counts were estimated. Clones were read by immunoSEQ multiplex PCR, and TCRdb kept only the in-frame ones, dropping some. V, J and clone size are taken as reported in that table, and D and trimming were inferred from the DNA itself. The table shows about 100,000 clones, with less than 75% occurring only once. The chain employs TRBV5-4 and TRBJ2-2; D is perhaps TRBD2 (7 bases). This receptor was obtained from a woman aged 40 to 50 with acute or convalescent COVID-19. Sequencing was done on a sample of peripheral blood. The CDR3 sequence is CASSLEGGTGELFF. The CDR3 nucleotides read TGTGCCAGCAGCTTGGAGGGGGGGACCGGGGAGCTGTTTTTT.